This T cell receptor beta chain was recovered during a study of blood T cell repertoires in COVID-19. Produced via immunoSEQ multiplex PCR; TCRdb's table is partial and in-frame only. The data contain about 500,000 clones, approximately 91% of them singletons. The trim removed 7 bases at V and 5 bases at J, leaving 11 bases unmatched. Germline lookup yields CDR1 MNHEY and CDR2 SVGAGI. The CDR3 totals 15 residues. This clone was observed once. The chain carries TRBV6-5 and TRBJ2-1; 7 nucleotides line up with TRBD1. Sequenced input: peripheral blood. The clonotype comes from a woman aged 45-60 years with COVID-19, enrolled during active disease. The CDR3 is CASTPLRGPDNEQFF. The CDR3 bases are TGTGCCAGCACCCCCCTGAGGGGGCCCGACAATGAGCAGTTCTTC.